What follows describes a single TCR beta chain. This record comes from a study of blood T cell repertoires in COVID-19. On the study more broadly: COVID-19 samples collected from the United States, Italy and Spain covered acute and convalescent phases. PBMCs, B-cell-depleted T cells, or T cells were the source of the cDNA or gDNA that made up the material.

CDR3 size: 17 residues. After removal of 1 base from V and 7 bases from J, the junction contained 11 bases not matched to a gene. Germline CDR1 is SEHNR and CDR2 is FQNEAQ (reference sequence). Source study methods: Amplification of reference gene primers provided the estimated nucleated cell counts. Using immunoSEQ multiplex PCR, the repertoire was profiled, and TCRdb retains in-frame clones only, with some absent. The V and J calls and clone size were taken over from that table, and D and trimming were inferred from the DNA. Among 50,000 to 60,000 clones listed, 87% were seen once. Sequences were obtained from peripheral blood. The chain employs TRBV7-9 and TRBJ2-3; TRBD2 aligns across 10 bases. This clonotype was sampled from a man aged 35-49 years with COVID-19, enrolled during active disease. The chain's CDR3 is CASSLGIQAGGQHTQYF. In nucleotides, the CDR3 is TGTGCCAGCAGCTTAGGGATCCAAGCGGGGGGGCAACATACGCAGTATTTT.